The 9 T cell receptor beta chains in this list originate from one sample, sequenced in a study of blood T cell repertoires in COVID-19. Data came from immunoSEQ multiplex PCR; TCRdb stores just in-frame clones and leaves some out. The profile covers 180,000 or so clones, with around 81% appearing a single time and 7.5% taken by the ten largest. Sequencing was performed on PBMCs or T cells enriched from blood (not recorded which). The receptor source for this set is a man in his forties who had recovered from COVID-19.

This clone has more than one count but fewer than ten. The chain is built from TRBV7-6 and TRBJ1-1; D may be TRBD1 (6 bases). Trimming took 10 bases from V and 1 from J, leaving 28 bases between them. The length of the CDR3 is 18 residues. The germline gives CDR1 SGHVS, CDR2 FNYEAQ. Here the CDR3 DNA reads TGTGCCACCAATCTACACCCCTCGACGGGACAACCGAACACTGAAGCTTTCTTT. Its translation is CATNLHPSTGQPNTEAFF.

J is TRBJ2-3 and V is TRBV10-1; 14 positions match TRBD2. This CDR3 has 14 residues. CDR1 is WNHNN, CDR2 SYGVQD, per germline (reference sequence). Losses at the gene ends were 8 bases for V and 4 bases for J; bases not matched to a gene: 2. The CDR3 DNA reads as TGCGCCAGCGGACTAGCGGGGGGTCCAGATACGCAGTATTTT. It yields the protein CASGLAGGPDTQYF.

This chain uses TRBV28 with TRBJ2-2, with D possibly matching TRBD1 (5 bases). Per the germline V gene, CDR1 is MDHEN and CDR2 is SYDVKM. CDR3 length: 13 amino acids. Trimming cost V 10 bases and J 6 bases, with 15 bases left between them. As DNA, the CDR3 is TGTGCCACTCAGGGTTTTTGGCCCGGGGAGCTGTTTTTT. Its translation: CATQGFWPGELFF. The full variable domain, in which reference TRBV28 and TRBJ2-2 provide the parts outside the CDR3, is DVKVTQSSRYLVKRTGEKVFLECVQDMDHENMFWYRQDPGLGLRLIYFSYDVKMKEKGDIPEGYSVSREKKERFSLILESASTNQTSMYLCATQGFWPGELFFGEGSRLTVL.

The J gene is TRBJ1-2, the V gene TRBV5-1; 8 nucleotides line up with TRBD1. Trimming removed 4 bases from V and 4 bases from J; junction bases left unmatched: 3. The germline V gene has CDR1 SGHRS and CDR2 YFSETQ. This CDR3 comprises 13 residues. The CDR3 is CASSPGTGYGYTF. CDR3 nucleotides: TGCGCCAGCAGCCCCGGGACAGGCTATGGCTACACCTTC.

This chain uses TRBV4-1 with TRBJ1-1; D perhaps matches TRBD1 (6 bases). Trimming removed 5 bases at V and 5 bases at J, with 12 bases between. This CDR3 region has 13 residues. The germline V gene encodes CDR1 MGHRA and CDR2 YSYEKL. The CDR3 loop is CASSIGRGTEAFF. The CDR3, as DNA: TGCGCCAGCAGCATCGGAAGGGGGACTGAAGCTTTCTTT.

This clone has just one count. The chain links TRBV6-5 to TRBJ1-3; 9 bases fit TRBD1. This CDR3 spans 14 amino acids. J lost 7 bases, V lost 5 bases, and 6 bases had no gene match. In germline, CDR1 is MNHEY, CDR2 SVGAGI. The CDR3 DNA reads TGTGCCAGCAGTCCTCGAACAGGGGGCAACACCATATATTTT. Translation: CASSPRTGGNTIYF.

The chain links TRBV20-1 to TRBJ2-1; D is unresolved. Trimming left V 8 bases short and J 0 bases short, with 5 bases between. This CDR3 spans 11 amino acids. Germline V CDR1 and CDR2: DFQATT, SNEGSKA (reference sequence). Here the CDR3 DNA reads TGCAGTCCAAACTCCTACAATGAGCAGTTCTTC. Translated, it gives CSPNSYNEQFF.

CDR3 sequence (DNA): TGTGCCAGCAGCCAAGACTTCGCGGGGGGATATAATGAGCAGTTCTTC. This codes for CASSQDFAGGYNEQFF. The chain combines TRBV3-1 (or the pseudogene TRBV3-2) with TRBJ2-1; 8 positions match TRBD2. The length of the CDR3 is 16 residues. The V gene end was trimmed by 0 bases and the J gene end by 7 bases; junction bases not matched to a gene: 8. From germline, CDR1 is LGHDT and CDR2 YNNKEL (reference sequence).

The chain has TRBV7-9 and TRBJ2-3; tentative D call: TRBD1 (6 bases). The V gene's germline CDR1 is SEHNR and CDR2 FQNEAQ (reference sequence). CDR3 length: 15 amino acids. Trimming left V 2 bases short and J 2 bases short, with 11 bases between. The CDR3 nucleotides are TGTGCCAGCAGCTTACAGGGGACGTACACAGATACGCAGTATTTT. As protein: CASSLQGTYTDTQYF.